Reported below is one T cell receptor (beta chain). The antigen it binds to is not known. No quality values exist for individual bases; no much larger clone is one base distant. The time point label corresponds to: roughly 25 months on ibrutinib. For TCR beta library preparation, about 2.1 micrograms of genomic DNA were extracted from the cryopreserved PBMCs. High-throughput TCR beta sequencing was performed on longitudinal blood samples from CLL patients receiving ibrutinib monotherapy. The patients took part in an open-label, single-center phase 2 trial of ibrutinib monotherapy. CDR1 and CDR2, looked up from the germline V gene (reference sequence), are SGHAT and FQDESV. Inclusive of the bounding cysteine and phenylalanine, the CDR3 is 16 residues long. Only the CDR3 portion is preserved as DNA: 48 bases, with reading frame beginning at the first base. V and J are trimmed by 5 bases and 4 bases, and the gene matches miss 11 bases of the junction.

The data were obtained in a study of cytotoxic CD8 clonotypes in ibrutinib-treated CLL (dated by TCRdb to about 2021). The study in broad terms: The cohort included some 14 treatment-naive and under 13 relapsed/refractory patients; some 18 were IGHV unmutated. Cryopreserved peripheral blood mononuclear cells were collected before treatment, at response, and at either disease progression or sustained remission. Samples averaged roughly 260,000 productive templates and some 91,000 productive rearrangements. Samples at response were collected after a median of about 12 months of treatment, with a range of roughly 6 to 36 months. Partial responses were observed in about 24 patients and complete responses in 2; after a median follow-up of around 64 months, remission was maintained in 14 patients and progression was observed in some twelve. Of the 80 to 95 participants in the trial, about two dozen had longitudinal samples available. Patients were still on ibrutinib when every remission and progressive disease sample was collected.

Findings and caveats that apply to the study as a whole: Lymph node repertoires were not examined, and the timing of sampling was not matched between patients in sustained remission and those whose disease progressed. Public clonotypes were rare and either shrank or stayed stable during treatment, and the rise in clonality at ibrutinib response reflected expansion of private clonotypes. Clonality rose at ibrutinib response, remained stable during sustained remission, and dropped back toward baseline at progression. Baseline clonality was found to be higher than that of age-matched healthy donors and was strongly correlated with circulating CD8+ T-cell counts.

Each clonotype received, on average, 10x coverage in deep resolution sequencing performed on a MiSeq, where the target depth lay between 1 in 1 million and 1 in 200,000 T cells. The immunoSEQ hsTCRB Kit was used to generate the TCR beta libraries. As for how the authors treated the data: Data were analyzed with ImmunoSEQ Data Assistant and ImmunoSEQ Analyzer, with V, D and J genes assigned per IMGT definitions. Clonality, with values ranging from 0 to 1, was calculated as one minus the normalized Shannon entropy of productive rearrangement frequencies. Public clonotype analysis was restricted to overrepresented clonotypes comprising at least 0.05% of each patient's repertoire. Repertoires from 10 to 15 age-matched healthy donors in immuneACCESS were used as clonality controls. As stored in TCRdb, this immuneACCESS dataset retains in-frame rearrangements with V and J assigned. A fraction of the clones does not appear; measured against another copy, unresolved V genes explain less than half of the discrepancy, and the remainder lacks a known reason. Clone size and V and J calls were adopted from that table, with D and trimming inferred from the DNA. Here the sample has about 120,000 clones; 45% to 65% occur a single time. The leading ten clones occupy 37% of the sample.

The V gene is TRBV11-1 and the J gene is TRBJ2-3; the central 8 bases match TRBD2. Source: PBMCs, taken after 24 months of ibrutinib treatment. This receptor was identified in a human donor with chronic lymphocytic leukemia. The base sequence is TGTGCCAGCAGCCCTCGGGGAGCGGGGGCCGCAGATACGCAGTATTTT. This encodes CASSPRGAGAADTQYF.